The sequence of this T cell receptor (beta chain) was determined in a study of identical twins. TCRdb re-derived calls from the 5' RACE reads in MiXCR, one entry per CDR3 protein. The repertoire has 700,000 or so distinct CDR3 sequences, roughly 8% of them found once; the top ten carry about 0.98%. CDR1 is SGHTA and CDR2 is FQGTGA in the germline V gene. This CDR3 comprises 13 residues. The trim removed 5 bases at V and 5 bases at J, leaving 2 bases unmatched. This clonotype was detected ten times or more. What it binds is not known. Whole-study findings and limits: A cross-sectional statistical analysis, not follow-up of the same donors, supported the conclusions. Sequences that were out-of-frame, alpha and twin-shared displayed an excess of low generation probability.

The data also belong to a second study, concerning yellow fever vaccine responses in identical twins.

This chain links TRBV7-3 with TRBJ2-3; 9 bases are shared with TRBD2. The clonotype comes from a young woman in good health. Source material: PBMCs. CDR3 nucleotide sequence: TGTGCCAGCAGCCGCGGGGGGGGAGATACGCAGTATTTT. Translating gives CASSRGGGDTQYF.